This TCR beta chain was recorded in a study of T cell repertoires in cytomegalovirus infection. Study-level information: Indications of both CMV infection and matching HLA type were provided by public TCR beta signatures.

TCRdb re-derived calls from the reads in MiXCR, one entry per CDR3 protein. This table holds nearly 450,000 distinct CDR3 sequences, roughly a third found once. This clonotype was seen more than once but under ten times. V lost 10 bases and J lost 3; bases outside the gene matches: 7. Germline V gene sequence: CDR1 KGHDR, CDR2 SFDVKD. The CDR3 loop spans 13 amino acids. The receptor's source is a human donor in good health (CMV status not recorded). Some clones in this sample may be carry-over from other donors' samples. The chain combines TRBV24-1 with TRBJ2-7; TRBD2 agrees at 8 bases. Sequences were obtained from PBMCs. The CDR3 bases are TGTGCCACATCCCCGGGGGGGATCTACGAGCAGTACTTC. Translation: CATSPGGIYEQYF.